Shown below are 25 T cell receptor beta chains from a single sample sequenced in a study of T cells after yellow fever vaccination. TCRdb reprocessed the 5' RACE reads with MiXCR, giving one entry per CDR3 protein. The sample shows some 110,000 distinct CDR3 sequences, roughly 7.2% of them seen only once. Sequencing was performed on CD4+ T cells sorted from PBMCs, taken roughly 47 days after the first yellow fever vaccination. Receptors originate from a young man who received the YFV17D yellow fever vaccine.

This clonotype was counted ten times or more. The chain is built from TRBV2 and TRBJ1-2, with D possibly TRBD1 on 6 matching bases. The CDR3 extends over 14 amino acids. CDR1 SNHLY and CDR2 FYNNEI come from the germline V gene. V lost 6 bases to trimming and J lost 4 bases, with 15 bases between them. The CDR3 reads CASRDSGQFYGYTF. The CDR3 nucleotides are TGTGCCAGCAGGGACTCGGGACAATTCTATGGCTACACCTTC. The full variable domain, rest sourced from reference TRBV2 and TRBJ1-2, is EPEVTQTPSHQVTQMGQEVILRCVPISNHLYFYWYRQILGQKVEFLVSFYNNEISEKSEIFDDQFSVERPDGSNFTLKIRSTKLEDSAMYFCASRDSGQFYGYTFGSGTRLTVV.

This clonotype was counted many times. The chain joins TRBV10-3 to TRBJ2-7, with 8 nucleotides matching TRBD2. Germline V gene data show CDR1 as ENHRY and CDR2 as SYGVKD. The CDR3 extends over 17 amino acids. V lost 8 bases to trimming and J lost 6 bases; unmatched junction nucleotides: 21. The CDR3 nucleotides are TGTGCCATCTCCTCCCCCACTGGACTAGCTGGGGGGCTCGAGCAGTACTTC. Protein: CAISSPTGLAGGLEQYF.

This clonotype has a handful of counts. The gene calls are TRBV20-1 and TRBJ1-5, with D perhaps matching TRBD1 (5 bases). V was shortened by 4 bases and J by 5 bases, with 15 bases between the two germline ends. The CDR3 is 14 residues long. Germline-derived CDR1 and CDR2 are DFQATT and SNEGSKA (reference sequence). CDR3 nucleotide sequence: TGCAGTGCTAAGGCGGGGGTGAAGCATCAGCCCCAGCATTTT. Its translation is CSAKAGVKHQPQHF.

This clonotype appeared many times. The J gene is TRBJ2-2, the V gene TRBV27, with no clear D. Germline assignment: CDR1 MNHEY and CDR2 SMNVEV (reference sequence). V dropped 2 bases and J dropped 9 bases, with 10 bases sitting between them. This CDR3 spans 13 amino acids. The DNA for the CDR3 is TGTGCCAGCAGTTTACTCCCGGGCTGGGAGCTGTTTTTT. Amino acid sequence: CASSLLPGWELFF.

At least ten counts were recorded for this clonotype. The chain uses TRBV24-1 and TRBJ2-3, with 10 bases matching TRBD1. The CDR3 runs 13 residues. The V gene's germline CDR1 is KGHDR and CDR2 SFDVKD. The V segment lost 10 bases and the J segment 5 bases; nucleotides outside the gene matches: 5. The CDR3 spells CATKTGGGDTQYF. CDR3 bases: TGTGCCACTAAGACAGGGGGCGGAGATACGCAGTATTTT.

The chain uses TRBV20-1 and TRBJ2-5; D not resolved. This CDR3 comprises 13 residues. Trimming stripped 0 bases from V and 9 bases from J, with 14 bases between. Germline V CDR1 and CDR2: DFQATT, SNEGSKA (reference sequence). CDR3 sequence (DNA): TGCAGTGCTAGAGAAAGTGCCGTCGCGGCCCAGTACTTC. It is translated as CSARESAVAAQYF.

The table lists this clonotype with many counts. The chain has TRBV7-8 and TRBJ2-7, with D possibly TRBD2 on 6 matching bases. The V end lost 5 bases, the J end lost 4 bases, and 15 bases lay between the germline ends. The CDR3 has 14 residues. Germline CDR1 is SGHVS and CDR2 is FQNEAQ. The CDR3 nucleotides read TGTGCCAGCAGCCCCGGTTGGGGAGGTTACGAGCAGTACTTC. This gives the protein CASSPGWGGYEQYF.

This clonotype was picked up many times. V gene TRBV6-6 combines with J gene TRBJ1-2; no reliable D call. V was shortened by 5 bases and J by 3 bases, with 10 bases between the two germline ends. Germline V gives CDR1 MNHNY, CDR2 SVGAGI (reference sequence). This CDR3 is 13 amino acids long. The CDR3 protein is CASSRYTDYGYTF. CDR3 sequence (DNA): TGTGCCAGCAGTCGCTACACCGACTATGGCTACACCTTC.

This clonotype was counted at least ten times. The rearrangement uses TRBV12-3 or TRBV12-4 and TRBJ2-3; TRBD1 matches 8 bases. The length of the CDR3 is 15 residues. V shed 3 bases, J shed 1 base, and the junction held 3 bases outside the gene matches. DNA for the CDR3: TGTGCCAGCAGTTTGGACAGGGTGGGCACAGATACGCAGTATTTT. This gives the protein CASSLDRVGTDTQYF.

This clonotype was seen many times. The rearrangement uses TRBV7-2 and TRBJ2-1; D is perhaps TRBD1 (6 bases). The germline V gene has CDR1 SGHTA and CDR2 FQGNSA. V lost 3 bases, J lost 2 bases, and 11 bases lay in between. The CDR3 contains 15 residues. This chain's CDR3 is CASSLLRGTYNEQFF. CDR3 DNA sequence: TGTGCCAGCAGCTTGTTGAGGGGGACCTACAATGAGCAGTTCTTC.

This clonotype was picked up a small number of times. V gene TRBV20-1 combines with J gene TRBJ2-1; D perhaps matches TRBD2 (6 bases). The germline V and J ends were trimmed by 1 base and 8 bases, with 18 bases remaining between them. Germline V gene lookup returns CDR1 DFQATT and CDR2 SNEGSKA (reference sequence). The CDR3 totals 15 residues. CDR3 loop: CSARAPEGVRDEQFF. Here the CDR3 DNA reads TGCAGTGCTAGAGCGCCGGAGGGCGTGAGAGATGAGCAGTTCTTC.

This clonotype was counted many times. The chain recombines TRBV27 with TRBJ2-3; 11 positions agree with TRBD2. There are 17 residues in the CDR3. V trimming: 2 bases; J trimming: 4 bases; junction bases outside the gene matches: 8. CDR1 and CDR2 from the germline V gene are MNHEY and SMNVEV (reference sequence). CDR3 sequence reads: CASSLEGRSGGADTQYF. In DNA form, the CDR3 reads TGTGCCAGCAGTTTAGAGGGGCGTAGCGGGGGGGCAGATACGCAGTATTTT.

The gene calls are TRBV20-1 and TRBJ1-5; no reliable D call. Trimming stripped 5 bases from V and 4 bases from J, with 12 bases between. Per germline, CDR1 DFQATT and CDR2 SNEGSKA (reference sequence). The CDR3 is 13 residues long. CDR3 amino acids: CSAHGGGNQPQHF. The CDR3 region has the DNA TGCAGTGCTCACGGCGGTGGAAATCAGCCCCAGCATTTT.

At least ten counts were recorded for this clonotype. CDR3 DNA sequence: TGTGCCAGCAGTTCTAATGACCTGGCCTCCGAGCAGTACTTC. It translates to CASSSNDLASEQYF. The chain links TRBV6-5 to TRBJ2-7; no clear D. The germline V and J ends were trimmed by 4 bases and 6 bases, with 16 bases remaining between them. The CDR3 has 14 residues. Germline V gene data show CDR1 as MNHEY and CDR2 as SVGAGI.

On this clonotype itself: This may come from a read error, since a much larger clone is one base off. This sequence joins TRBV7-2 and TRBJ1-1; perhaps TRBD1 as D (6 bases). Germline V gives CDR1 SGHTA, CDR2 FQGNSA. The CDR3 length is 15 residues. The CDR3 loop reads CASSLAPGHNTEAIF. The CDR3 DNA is TGTGCCAGCAGCTTAGCCCCGGGACACAACACTGAAGCTATCTTT.

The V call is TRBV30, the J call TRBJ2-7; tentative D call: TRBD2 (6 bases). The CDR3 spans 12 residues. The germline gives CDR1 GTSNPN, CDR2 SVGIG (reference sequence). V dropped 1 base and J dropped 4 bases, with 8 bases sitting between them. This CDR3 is CAWSAAGYEQYF. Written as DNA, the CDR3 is TGTGCCTGGAGTGCTGCGGGATACGAGCAGTACTTC.

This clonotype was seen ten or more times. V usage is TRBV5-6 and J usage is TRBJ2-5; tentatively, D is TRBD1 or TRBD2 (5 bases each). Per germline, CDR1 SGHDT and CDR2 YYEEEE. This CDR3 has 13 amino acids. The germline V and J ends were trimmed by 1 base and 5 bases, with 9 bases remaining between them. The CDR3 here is CASSLSGTETQYF. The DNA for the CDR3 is TGTGCCAGCAGCTTGTCTGGGACGGAGACCCAGTACTTC.

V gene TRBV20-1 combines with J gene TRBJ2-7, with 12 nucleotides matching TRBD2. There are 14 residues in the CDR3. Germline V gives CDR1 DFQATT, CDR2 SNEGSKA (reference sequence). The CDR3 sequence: CSAQLAGGTNEQYF. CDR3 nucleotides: TGCAGCGCACAACTAGCGGGGGGAACTAACGAGCAGTACTTC.

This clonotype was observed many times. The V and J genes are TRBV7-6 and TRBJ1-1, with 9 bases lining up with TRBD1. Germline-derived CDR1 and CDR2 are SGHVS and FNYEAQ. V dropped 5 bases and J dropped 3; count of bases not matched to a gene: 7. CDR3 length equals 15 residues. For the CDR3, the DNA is TGTGCCAGCAGCCGGCTGACAGGGGGTTACACTGAAGCTTTCTTT. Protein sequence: CASSRLTGGYTEAFF.

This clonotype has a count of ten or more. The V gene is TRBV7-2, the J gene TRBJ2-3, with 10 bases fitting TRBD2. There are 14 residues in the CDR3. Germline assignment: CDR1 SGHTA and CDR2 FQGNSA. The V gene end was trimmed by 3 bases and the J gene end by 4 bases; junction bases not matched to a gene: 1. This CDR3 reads CASSFGLAADTQYF. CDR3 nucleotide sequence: TGTGCCAGCAGCTTTGGACTAGCGGCAGATACGCAGTATTTT.

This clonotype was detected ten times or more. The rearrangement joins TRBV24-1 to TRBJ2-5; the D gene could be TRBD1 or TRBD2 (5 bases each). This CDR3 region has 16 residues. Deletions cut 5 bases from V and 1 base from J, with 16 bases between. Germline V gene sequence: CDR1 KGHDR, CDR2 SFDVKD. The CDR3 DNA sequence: TGTGCCACCAGTGCGTCCCGGTGGGGGAGCCAAGAGACCCAGTACTTC. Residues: CATSASRWGSQETQYF.

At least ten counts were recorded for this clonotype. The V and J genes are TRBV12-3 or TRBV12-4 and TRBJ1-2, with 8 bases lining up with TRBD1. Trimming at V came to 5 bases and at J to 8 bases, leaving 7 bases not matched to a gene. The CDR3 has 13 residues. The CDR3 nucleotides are TGTGCCAGCAGTCCGACAGGGGAGCAGGGCTACACCTTC. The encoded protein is CASSPTGEQGYTF.

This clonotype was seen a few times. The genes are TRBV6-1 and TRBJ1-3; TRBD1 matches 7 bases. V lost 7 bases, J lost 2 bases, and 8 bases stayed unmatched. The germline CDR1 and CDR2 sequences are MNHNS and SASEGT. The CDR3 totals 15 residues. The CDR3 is CASKGTANPGNTIYF. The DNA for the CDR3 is TGTGCCAGCAAGGGGACAGCCAACCCTGGAAACACCATATATTTT.

The CDR3 DNA is TGTGCCAGCAGCTCGGGACAGGGTAACACCGGGGAGCTGTTTTTT. Encoded protein: CASSSGQGNTGELFF. The rearrangement joins TRBV7-2 to TRBJ2-2; 9 bases align to TRBD1. The CDR3 runs 15 residues. V was pared by 4 bases and J by 2 bases, with 2 bases of the junction left unmatched. Germline V gene sequence: CDR1 SGHTA, CDR2 FQGNSA. Full variable domain (missing parts from reference TRBV7-2 and TRBJ2-2): GAGVSQSPSNKVTEKGKDVELRCDPISGHTALYWYRQSLGQGLEFLIYFQGNSAPDKSGLPSDRFSAERTGGSVSTLTIQRTQQEDSAVYLCASSSGQGNTGELFFGEGSRLTVL.

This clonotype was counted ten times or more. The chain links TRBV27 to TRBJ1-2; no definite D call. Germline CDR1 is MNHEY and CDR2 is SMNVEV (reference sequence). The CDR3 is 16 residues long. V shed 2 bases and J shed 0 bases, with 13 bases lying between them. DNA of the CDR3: TGTGCCAGCAGTTTAACTATGGGCGGGTCTAACTATGGCTACACCTTC. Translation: CASSLTMGGSNYGYTF.